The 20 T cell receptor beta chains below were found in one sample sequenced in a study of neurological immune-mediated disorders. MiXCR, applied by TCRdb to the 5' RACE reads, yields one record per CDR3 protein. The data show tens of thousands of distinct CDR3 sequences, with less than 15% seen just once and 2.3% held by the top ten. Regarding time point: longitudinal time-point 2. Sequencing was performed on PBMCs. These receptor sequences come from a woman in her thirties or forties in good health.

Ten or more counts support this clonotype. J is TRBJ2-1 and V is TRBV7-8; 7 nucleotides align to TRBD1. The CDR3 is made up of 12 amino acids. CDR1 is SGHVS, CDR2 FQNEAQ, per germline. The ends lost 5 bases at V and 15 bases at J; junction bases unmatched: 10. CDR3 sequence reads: CASSPGQVVSFF. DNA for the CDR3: TGTGCCAGCAGCCCTGGACAGGTAGTATCGTTCTTC.

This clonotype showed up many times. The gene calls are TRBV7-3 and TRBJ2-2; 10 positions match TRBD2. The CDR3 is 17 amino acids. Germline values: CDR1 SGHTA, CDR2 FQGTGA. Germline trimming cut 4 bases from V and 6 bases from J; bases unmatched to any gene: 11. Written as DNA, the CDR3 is TGTGCCAGCAGCTCCCCCCCTAGCGGGAGTAGGTCCGGGGAGCTGTTTTTT. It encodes CASSSPPSGSRSGELFF.

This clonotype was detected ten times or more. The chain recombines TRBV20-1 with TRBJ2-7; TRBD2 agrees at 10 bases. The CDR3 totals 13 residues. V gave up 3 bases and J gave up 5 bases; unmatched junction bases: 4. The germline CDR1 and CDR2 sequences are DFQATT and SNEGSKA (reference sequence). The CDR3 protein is CSASVLAGDEQYF. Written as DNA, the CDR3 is TGCAGTGCTAGCGTCCTAGCGGGGGACGAGCAGTACTTC.

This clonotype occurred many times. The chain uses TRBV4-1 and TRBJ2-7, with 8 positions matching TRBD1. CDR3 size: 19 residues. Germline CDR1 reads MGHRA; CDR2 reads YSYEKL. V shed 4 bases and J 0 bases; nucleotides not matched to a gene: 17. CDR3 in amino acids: CASSRYNPQTGESSYEQYF. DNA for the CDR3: TGCGCCAGCAGCCGTTATAACCCCCAGACAGGGGAAAGCTCCTACGAGCAGTACTTC.

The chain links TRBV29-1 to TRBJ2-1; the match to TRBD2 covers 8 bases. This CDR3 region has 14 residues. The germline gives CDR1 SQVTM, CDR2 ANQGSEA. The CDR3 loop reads CNGGVGLAGNEQFF. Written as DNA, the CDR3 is TGCAACGGGGGTGTGGGCCTAGCGGGCAATGAGCAGTTCTTC.

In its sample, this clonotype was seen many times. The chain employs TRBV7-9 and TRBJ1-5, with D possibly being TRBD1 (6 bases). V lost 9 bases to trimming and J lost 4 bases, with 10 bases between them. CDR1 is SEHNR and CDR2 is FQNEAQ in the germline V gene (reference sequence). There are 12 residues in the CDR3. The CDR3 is CASRGENQPQHF. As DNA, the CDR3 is TGTGCCAGTAGGGGGGAGAATCAGCCCCAGCATTTT.

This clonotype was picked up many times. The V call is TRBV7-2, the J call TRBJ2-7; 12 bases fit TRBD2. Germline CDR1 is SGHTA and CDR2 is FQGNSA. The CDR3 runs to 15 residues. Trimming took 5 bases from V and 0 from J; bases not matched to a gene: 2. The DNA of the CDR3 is TGTGCCAGCAGCCTGACTAGCGGGAGCTCCTACGAGCAGTACTTC. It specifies CASSLTSGSSYEQYF.

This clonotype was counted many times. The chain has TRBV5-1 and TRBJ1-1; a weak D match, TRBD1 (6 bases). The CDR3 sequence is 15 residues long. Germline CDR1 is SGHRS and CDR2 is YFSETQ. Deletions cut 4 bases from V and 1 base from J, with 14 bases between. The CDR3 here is CASSMGGTPNTEAFF. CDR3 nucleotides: TGCGCCAGCAGCATGGGAGGGACACCGAACACTGAAGCTTTCTTT.

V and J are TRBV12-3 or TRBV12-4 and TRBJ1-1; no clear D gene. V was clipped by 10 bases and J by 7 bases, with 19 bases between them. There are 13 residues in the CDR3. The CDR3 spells CATHYMRAGEAFF. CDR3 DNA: TGTGCCACCCATTACATGCGGGCGGGTGAAGCTTTCTTT.

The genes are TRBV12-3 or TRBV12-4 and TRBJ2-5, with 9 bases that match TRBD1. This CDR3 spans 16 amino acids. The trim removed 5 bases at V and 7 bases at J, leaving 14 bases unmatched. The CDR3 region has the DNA TGTGCCAGCAGTCCCCGCTCGCCGGACAGGGGAGGGACCCAGTACTTC. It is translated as CASSPRSPDRGGTQYF.

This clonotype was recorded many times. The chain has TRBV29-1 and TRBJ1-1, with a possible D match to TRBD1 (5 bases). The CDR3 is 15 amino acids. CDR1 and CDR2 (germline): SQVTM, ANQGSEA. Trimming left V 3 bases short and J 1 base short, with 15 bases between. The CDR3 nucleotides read TGCAGCGTTGAGAGTTGGCTGGGGCCGAACACTGAAGCTTTCTTT. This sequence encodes CSVESWLGPNTEAFF.

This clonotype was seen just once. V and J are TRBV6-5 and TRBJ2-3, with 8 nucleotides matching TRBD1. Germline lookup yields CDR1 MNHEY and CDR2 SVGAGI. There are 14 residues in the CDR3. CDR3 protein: CVNRQGTLADTQYF. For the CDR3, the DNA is TGTGTCAACAGACAGGGGACGTTAGCAGATACGCAGTATTTT.

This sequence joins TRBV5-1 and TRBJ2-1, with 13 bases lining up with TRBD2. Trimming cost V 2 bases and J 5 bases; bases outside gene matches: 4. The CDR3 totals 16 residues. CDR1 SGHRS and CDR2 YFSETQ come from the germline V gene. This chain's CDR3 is CASSFAGLAGDNEQFF. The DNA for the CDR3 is TGCGCCAGCAGCTTCGCCGGACTAGCGGGAGACAATGAGCAGTTCTTC.

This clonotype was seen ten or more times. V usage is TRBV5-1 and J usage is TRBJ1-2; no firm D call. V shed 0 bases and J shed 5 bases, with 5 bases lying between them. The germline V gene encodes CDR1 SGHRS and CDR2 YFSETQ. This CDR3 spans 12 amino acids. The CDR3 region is CASSLGVYGYTF. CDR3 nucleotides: TGCGCCAGCAGCTTGGGGGTGTATGGCTACACCTTC.

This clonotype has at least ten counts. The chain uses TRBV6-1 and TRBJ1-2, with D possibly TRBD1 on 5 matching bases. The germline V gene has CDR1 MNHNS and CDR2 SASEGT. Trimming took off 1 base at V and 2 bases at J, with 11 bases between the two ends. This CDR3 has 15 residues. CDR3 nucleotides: TGTGCCAGCAGTGAAGACAGGTCTCCAAACTATGGCTACACCTTC. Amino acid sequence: CASSEDRSPNYGYTF.

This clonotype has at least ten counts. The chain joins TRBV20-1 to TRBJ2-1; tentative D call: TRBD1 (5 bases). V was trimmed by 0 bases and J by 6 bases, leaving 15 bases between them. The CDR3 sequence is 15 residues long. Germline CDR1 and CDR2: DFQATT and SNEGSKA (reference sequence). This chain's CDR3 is CSAREGGSGFNEQFF. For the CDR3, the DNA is TGCAGTGCTAGAGAGGGCGGTTCAGGGTTCAATGAGCAGTTCTTC.

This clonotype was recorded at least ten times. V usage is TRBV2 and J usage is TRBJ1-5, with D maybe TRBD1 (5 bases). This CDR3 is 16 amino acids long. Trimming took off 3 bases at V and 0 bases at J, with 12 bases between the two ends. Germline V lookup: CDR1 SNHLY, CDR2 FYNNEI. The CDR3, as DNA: TGTGCCAGCAGTGATAGAGGACATTATAGCAATCAGCCCCAGCATTTT. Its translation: CASSDRGHYSNQPQHF.

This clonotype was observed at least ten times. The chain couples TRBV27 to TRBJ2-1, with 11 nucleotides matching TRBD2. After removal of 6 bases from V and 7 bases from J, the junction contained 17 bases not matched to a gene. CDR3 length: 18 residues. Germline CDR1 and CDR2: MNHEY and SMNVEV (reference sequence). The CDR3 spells CASSPGRGRASGRNEQFF. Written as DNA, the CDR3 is TGTGCCAGCAGCCCTGGGCGCGGGAGGGCTAGCGGGAGGAATGAGCAGTTCTTC.

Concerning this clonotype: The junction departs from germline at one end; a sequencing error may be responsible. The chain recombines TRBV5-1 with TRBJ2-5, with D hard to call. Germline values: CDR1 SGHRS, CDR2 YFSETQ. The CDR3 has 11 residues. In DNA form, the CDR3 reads TGCGCCAGCCGCTTGGAAGAGACCCAGTACTTC. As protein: CASRLEETQYF. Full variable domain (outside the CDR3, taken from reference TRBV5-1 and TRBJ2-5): KAGVTQTPRYLIKTRGQQVTLSCSPISGHRSVSWYQQTPGQGLQFLFEYFSETQRNKGNFPGRFSGRQFSNSRSEMNVSTLELGDSALYLCASRLEETQYFGPGTRLLVL.

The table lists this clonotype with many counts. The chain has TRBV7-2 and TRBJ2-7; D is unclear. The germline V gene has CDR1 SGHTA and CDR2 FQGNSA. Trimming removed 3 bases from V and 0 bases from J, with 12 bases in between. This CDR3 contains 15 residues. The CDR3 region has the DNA TGTGCCAGCAGCTTTTGGCGAACGAGCTCCTACGAGCAGTACTTC. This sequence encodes CASSFWRTSSYEQYF. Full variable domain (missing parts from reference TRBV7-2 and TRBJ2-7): GAGVSQSPSNKVTEKGKDVELRCDPISGHTALYWYRQSLGQGLEFLIYFQGNSAPDKSGLPSDRFSAERTGGSVSTLTIQRTQQEDSAVYLCASSFWRTSSYEQYFGPGTRLTVT.